The T cell receptor (beta chain) described here comes from a study of T cells in Graves' hyperthyroidism and ophthalmopathy. Germline V CDR1 and CDR2: SGHDN, FVKESK. Trimming pared 5 bases from V and 9 bases from J, leaving 17 bases between. The CDR3 is 14 residues long. Diagnoses were made from clinical symptoms, serum measures (thyroxine and TRAb), thyroid ultrasound and orbital computed tomography. The blood sample dates from first hyperthyroidism diagnosis, preceding any ophthalmopathy symptoms. Amplification of TCR beta CDR3 regions used RNA as the template. HTBI primers drove first-round RT-PCR of the TCR CDR3. One entry per CDR3 protein, called by TCRdb with MiXCR from the multiplex PCR reads. This table holds some 600,000 distinct CDR3 sequences, about 14% found once.

This chain joins TRBV14 and TRBJ2-1; a weak D match, TRBD2 (5 bases). The sequencing sample was made of blood. The sequence was collected from a woman aged 25-40 years with Graves' hyperthyroidism that later progressed to Graves' ophthalmopathy. CDR3 loop: CASSEGLLALEQFF. The CDR3 coding sequence is TGTGCCAGCAGCGAAGGGTTGCTAGCTCTTGAGCAGTTCTTC.